This T cell receptor beta chain was documented in a study of cytomegalovirus exposure and HLA in healthy donors. The V end lost 0 bases, the J end lost 4 bases, and 13 bases lay between the germline ends. Germline assignment: CDR1 SGHDT and CDR2 YYEEEE. The CDR3 length is 15 residues. The PCR employed 60 Vbeta primers together with 13 Jbeta primers. Sequenced by immunoSEQ multiplex PCR; TCRdb stores in-frame clones only, minus some. The sample shows about 210,000 clones, roughly 78% of them seen only once. The chain links TRBV5-6 to TRBJ1-2; a possible D gene is TRBD1 (6 bases). The sequence derives from a boy younger than 18 in good health and CMV-seronegative. The sample was PBMCs. The CDR3 region has the DNA TGTGCCAGCAGCTTGGCGGGGGGCGCCGGCTATGGCTACACCTTC. Amino acids: CASSLAGGAGYGYTF.